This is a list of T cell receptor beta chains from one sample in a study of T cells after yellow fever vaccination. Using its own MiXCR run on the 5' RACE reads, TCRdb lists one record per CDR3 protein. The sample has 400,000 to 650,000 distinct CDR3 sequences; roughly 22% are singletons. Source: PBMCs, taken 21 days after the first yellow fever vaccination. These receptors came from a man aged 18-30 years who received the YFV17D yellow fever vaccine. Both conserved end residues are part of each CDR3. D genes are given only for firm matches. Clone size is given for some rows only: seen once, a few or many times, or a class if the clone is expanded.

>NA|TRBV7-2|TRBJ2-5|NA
CASSLVSLQQETQYF
TGTGCCAGCAGCTTAGTATCACTTCAGCAAGAGACCCAGTACTTC
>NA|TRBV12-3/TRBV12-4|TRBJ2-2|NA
CASSLALRAGELFF
TGTGCCAGCAGTTTAGCGCTAAGGGCCGGGGAGCTGTTTTTT
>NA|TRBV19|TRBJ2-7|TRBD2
CASSMDSGFSYEQYF
TGTGCCAGTAGTATGGATAGCGGGTTCTCCTACGAGCAGTACTTC
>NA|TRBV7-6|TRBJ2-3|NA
CASSRVAGTDTQYF
TGTGCCAGCAGCCGGGTCGCTGGCACAGATACGCAGTATTTT
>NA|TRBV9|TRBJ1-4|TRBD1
CASSAMGQVGEKLFF
TGTGCCAGCAGCGCGATGGGACAGGTCGGTGAAAAACTGTTTTTT
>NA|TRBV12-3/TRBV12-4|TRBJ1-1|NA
CASSFISEAFF
TGTGCCAGCAGTTTTATCAGTGAAGCTTTCTTT
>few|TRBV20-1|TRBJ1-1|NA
CSASALGPLEKAFF
TGCAGTGCTAGTGCCCTCGGACCCCTTGAGAAAGCTTTCTTT
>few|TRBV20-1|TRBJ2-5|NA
CSARDGRAGETQYF
TGCAGTGCTAGAGATGGACGAGCCGGGGAGACCCAGTACTTC
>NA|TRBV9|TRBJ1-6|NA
CASSVGALGQGYNSPLHF
TGTGCCAGCAGCGTAGGGGCATTGGGGCAGGGGTATAATTCACCCCTCCACTTT
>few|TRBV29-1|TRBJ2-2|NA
CSVEDRGVRTGELFF
TGCAGCGTTGAAGATCGTGGGGTCAGGACCGGGGAGCTGTTTTTT
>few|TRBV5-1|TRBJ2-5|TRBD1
CASSLATGVRETQYF
TGCGCCAGCAGCTTGGCCACAGGGGTCCGCGAGACCCAGTACTTC
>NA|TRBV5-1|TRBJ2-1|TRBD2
CASRTSGVWNEQFF
TGCGCCAGCAGGACTAGCGGGGTATGGAATGAGCAGTTCTTC
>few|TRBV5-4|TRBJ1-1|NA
CASSLHTEKAFF
TGTGCCAGCAGCTTGCATACAGAAAAAGCTTTCTTT
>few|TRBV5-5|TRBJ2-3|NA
CASSWTWDTQYF
TGTGCCAGCAGCTGGACCTGGGATACGCAGTATTTT
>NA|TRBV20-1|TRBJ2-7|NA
CSARPETYEQYF
TGCAGTGCTAGGCCGGAAACCTACGAGCAGTACTTC
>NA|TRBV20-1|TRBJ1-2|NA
CSASEGPNGYTF
TGCAGTGCTAGCGAGGGGCCAAATGGCTACACCTTC
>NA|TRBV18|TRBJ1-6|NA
CASSPGDLNSPLHF
TGTGCCAGCTCACCAGGGGACCTTAATTCACCCCTCCACTTT
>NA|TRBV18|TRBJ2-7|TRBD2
CASSPQGLGADEQYF
TGTGCCAGCTCACCACAGGGACTAGGGGCGGACGAGCAGTACTTC
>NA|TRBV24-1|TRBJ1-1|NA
CATSDNWGTEAFF
TGTGCCACCAGTGATAACTGGGGCACTGAAGCTTTCTTT
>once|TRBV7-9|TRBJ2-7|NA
CASSLHGGGTASYEQYF
TGTGCCAGCAGCTTACACGGGGGCGGGACTGCATCCTACGAGCAGTACTTC
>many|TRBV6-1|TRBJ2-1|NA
CASSPGGAGAASSYNEQFF
TGTGCCAGCAGCCCCGGTGGGGCGGGGGCCGCGAGCTCCTACAATGAGCAGTTCTTC
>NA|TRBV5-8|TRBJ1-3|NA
CASSFLGNTIYF
TGTGCCAGCAGCTTTTTGGGGAACACCATATATTTT
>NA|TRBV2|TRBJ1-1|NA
CASTSIRGDTEAFF
TGTGCCAGCACGTCAATTCGGGGGGACACTGAAGCTTTCTTT
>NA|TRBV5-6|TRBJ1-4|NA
CASSARVWREEKLFF
TGTGCCAGCAGCGCGCGGGTGTGGAGAGAGGAAAAACTGTTTTTT
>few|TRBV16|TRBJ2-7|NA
CASSQSFLGLYEQYF
TGTGCCAGCAGCCAATCTTTTTTGGGACTCTACGAGCAGTACTTC
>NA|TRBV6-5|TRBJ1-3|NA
CASSYSMYGQSSGNTIYF
TGTGCCAGCAGTTACTCTATGTACGGACAGAGCTCTGGAAACACCATATATTTT
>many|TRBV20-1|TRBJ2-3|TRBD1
CSAIPGTGVKDTQYF
TGCAGTGCTATACCCGGGACAGGGGTAAAAGATACGCAGTATTTT
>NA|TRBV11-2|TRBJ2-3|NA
CASGSSDHTDTQYF
TGTGCCAGCGGTTCTTCGGATCACACAGATACGCAGTATTTT
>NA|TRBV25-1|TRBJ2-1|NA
CASRGVWENSYNEQFF
TGTGCCAGCAGGGGCGTTTGGGAAAACTCCTACAATGAGCAGTTCTTC
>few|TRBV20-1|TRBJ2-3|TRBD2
CSARDASGGADTQYF
TGCAGTGCTAGAGATGCGTCGGGGGGGGCAGATACGCAGTATTTT
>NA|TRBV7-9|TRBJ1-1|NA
CASSLRLQGKAFF
TGTGCCAGCAGCTTAAGGCTACAGGGCAAGGCTTTCTTT